One sample yielded the 8 T cell receptor beta chains listed below, sequenced in a study of Ad26.COV2.S vaccination and SARS-CoV-2 variants. Sequencing used immunoSEQ multiplex PCR; TCRdb keeps in-frame clones, though not all of them. The data hold about 330,000 clones, with 85% to 90% observed a single time. Regarding treatment: about 20 received Ad26.COV2.S at low or high dose, single or two shots; several received placebo; per-sample allocation not given. Specimen acquisition occurred on day 63 following the initial vaccine or placebo injection. This material consisted of peripheral blood, taken in a trial of Ad26.COV2.S vaccine versus placebo. The receptors were gathered from a person aged 18-60 years who received the Ad26.COV2.S COVID-19 vaccine or a placebo.

The chain combines TRBV27 with TRBJ2-7; unclear D gene. Germline CDR1 and CDR2: MNHEY and SMNVEV (reference sequence). V was cut by 5 bases and J by 2 bases, with 10 bases left in between. CDR3 length equals 13 residues. The CDR3 loop reads CASSRAWTYEQYF. In nucleotides, the CDR3 is TGTGCCAGCAGTCGTGCGTGGACCTACGAGCAGTACTTC.

This chain joins TRBV19 and TRBJ1-1; 7 nucleotides align to TRBD1. The V segment lost 5 bases and the J segment 0 bases; nucleotides outside the gene matches: 9. Germline-derived CDR1 and CDR2 are LNHDA and SQIVND (reference sequence). The CDR3 contains 16 residues. The DNA of the CDR3 is TGTGCCAGTAGTCCTCGGGACAGAATTATGAACACTGAAGCTTTCTTT. Amino acids: CASSPRDRIMNTEAFF.

This clone was seen only once. The V gene is TRBV19, the J gene TRBJ1-5; no definite D call. CDR1 is LNHDA and CDR2 is SQIVND in the germline V gene (reference sequence). This CDR3 is 13 amino acids long. With 5 bases removed from V and 1 base from J, the gap between germline ends came to 6 bases. CDR3 sequence: CASSEMSNQPQHF. The CDR3 nucleotides are TGTGCCAGTAGTGAAATGAGCAATCAGCCCCAGCATTTT.

In this sample, this clone turned up once. The rearrangement uses TRBV27 and TRBJ2-1; D is unresolved. Between the trimmed V and J ends, which lost 3 bases and 6 bases, there was a span of 12 bases. CDR1 MNHEY and CDR2 SMNVEV come from the germline V gene (reference sequence). CDR3 length: 14 amino acids. The CDR3 protein is CASSLNILPNEQFF. The CDR3 bases are TGTGCCAGCAGTTTGAACATTCTCCCCAATGAGCAGTTCTTC.

Points on this clone: One junction end does not reproduce the germline sequence, and a read error may be involved. The V and J genes are TRBV7-9 and TRBJ1-2; TRBD1 aligns across 9 bases. The V gene's germline CDR1 is SEHNR and CDR2 FQNEAQ (reference sequence). This CDR3 spans 15 amino acids. The DNA for the CDR3 is TGTGTCAGCAGCTCGCGGAACCGGGACAGGGATGGCTACACCTTC. It is translated as CVSSSRNRDRDGYTF.

The chain carries TRBV27 and TRBJ2-1; D may be TRBD2 (5 bases). The CDR3 has 14 residues. Germline V gene lookup returns CDR1 MNHEY and CDR2 SMNVEV (reference sequence). The CDR3 sequence is CATQAGSSYNEQFF. DNA for the CDR3: TGTGCAACCCAGGCGGGCAGCTCCTACAATGAGCAGTTCTTC.

V is TRBV7-2 and J is TRBJ1-2; perhaps TRBD1 as D (6 bases). The CDR3 contains 11 residues. The germline V gene encodes CDR1 SGHTA and CDR2 FQGNSA. V was clipped by 4 bases and J by 8 bases, with 8 bases between them. The CDR3 here is CASSSGVGYTF. DNA of the CDR3: TGTGCCAGCAGCTCAGGGGTAGGCTACACCTTC.

V usage is TRBV19 and J usage is TRBJ1-5; TRBD1 agrees at 11 bases. There are 15 residues in the CDR3. The germline gives CDR1 LNHDA, CDR2 SQIVND (reference sequence). With V trimmed by 4 bases and J by 4 bases, 3 bases remained unmatched. CDR3 coding DNA: TGTGCCAGTAGTAAGGGACAGGGGGATAATCAGCCCCAGCATTTT. Translating it yields CASSKGQGDNQPQHF.